This is a list of T cell receptor beta chains from one sample in a study of T cell responses to AZD1222 COVID-19 vaccine. Using immunoSEQ multiplex PCR, the repertoire was profiled, and TCRdb retains in-frame clones only, with some absent. The sample lists approximately 140,000 clones; about 92% were seen once. The specimen was peripheral blood, collected on day 0 of AZD1222 vaccination. The source of these receptors is an adult in good health. CDR3s include the opening cysteine and the closing phenylalanine or tryptophan.

v_call	j_call	cdr3_aa
TRBV5-4	TRBJ2-7	CASSLVGIYEQYF
TRBV4-1	TRBJ2-3	CASSQDRGGSGTDTQYF
TRBV7-9	TRBJ2-3	CASSLAGHDLTDTQYF
TRBV11-1	TRBJ2-5	CASSPGTSGSGTQYF
TRBV6-6	TRBJ2-7	CASSYSTGSSYEQYF
TRBV5-4	TRBJ1-5	CASSLGDGEPQHF
TRBV29-1	TRBJ1-3	CSVEKRTGRSGNTIYF
TRBV5-1	TRBJ2-7	CASSLDPGGFIYEQYF
TRBV7-6	TRBJ1-5	CASSLGGYSNQPQHF
TRBV19	TRBJ1-2	CASRNSGQRYGYTF
TRBV15	TRBJ1-1	CATSRQGWLNTEAFF
TRBV5-4	TRBJ2-7	CASSHQDSPYEQYF
TRBV28	TRBJ1-1	CASSLSAAKAFF
TRBV19	TRBJ2-5	CASSTQETQYF
TRBV7-3	TRBJ2-5	CASSFLGGGSQETQYF
TRBV5-1	TRBJ2-6	CASSRDGPGRTNVLTF
TRBV19	TRBJ2-7	CASSIRQGADEQYF
TRBV7-2	TRBJ1-2	CASSSRQGPYGYTF
TRBV7-9	TRBJ2-1	CASSAPLPSDNEQFF
TRBV25-1	TRBJ1-3	CASSEFQGRSSGNTIYF
TRBV5-1	TRBJ2-7	CASSRVTYEQYF
TRBV19	TRBJ2-5	CASSIGEREWETQYF
TRBV6-1	TRBJ2-1	CASSDRGRDEQFF
TRBV5-8	TRBJ2-2	CASSLPVRQGETGELFF
TRBV28	TRBJ2-2	CARELTGELFF
TRBV4-2	TRBJ1-3	CASSQDSSGNTIYF
TRBV4-2	TRBJ1-4	CASSQDRPATNEKLFF
TRBV9	TRBJ2-1	CASSGRTSGVEQFF
TRBV7-3	TRBJ1-1	CASSRGAEAFF
TRBV9	TRBJ1-5	CASSPEGIFNQPQHF
TRBV7-3	TRBJ1-6	CASSLDSYNSPLHF
TRBV29-1	TRBJ2-3	CSSSRAVLSTDTQYF
TRBV28	TRBJ1-4	CASRGWVTNEKLFF
TRBV7-3	TRBJ2-1	CASSRSRSSYNEQFF
TRBV2	TRBJ1-2	CACRDRDTANYGYTF
TRBV14	TRBJ1-1	CASSPRGLGAFF
TRBV30	TRBJ1-4	CAWGPGTSGEKLFF
TRBV30	TRBJ1-5	CAWRNGQSQPQHF
TRBV29-1	TRBJ2-1	CSASGTYEQFF
TRBV30	TRBJ2-3	CAWERDHPYTDTQYF
TRBV29-1	TRBJ1-3	CSVSGTGISGNTIYF
TRBV11-3	TRBJ2-2	CASSLGSGGTPNTGELFF
TRBV5-5	TRBJ2-5	CASSLRPSGRRGQETQYF
TRBV28	TRBJ2-7	CASSYKGDIYEQYF
TRBV27	TRBJ2-6	CASSFGVTGDYGTGANVLTF
TRBV6-5	TRBJ1-2	CASSRRIGRDYGYTF
TRBV10-3	TRBJ1-1	CAIRSFGNMNTEAFF
TRBV7-9	TRBJ1-3	CASSRLGNTIYF
TRBV27	TRBJ2-1	CASSLEGWYNEQFF
TRBV9	TRBJ2-1	CASSAASNEQFF
TRBV10-3	TRBJ1-1	CAIRSDRTGIANTEAFF
TRBV5-6	TRBJ2-7	CASSLAGVRSYEQYF
TRBV27	TRBJ2-5	CASSPSQGATGTQYF
TRBV28	TRBJ2-1	CASSLIGAGVVGEQFF
TRBV5-1	TRBJ1-3	CASSQGASGNTIYF
TRBV19	TRBJ1-5	CASSTAHGAKGNQPQHF
TRBV7-3	TRBJ2-1	CASSSGQGWNEQFF